The rows below give T cell receptor beta chains drawn from one sample of a study of human T cells and chemical hapten exposure. TCRdb reanalysed the RACE reads using MiXCR and keeps one entry per CDR3 protein. The table shows 30,000 to 40,000 distinct CDR3 sequences, with roughly 7.2% occurring only once. The material was whole blood, obtained in connection with sensitization to the hapten diphenylcyclopropenone (DPC). These receptors were collected from a woman in her forties or fifties with alopecia areata. Some clones in this sample may be carry-over from other donors' samples. CDR3s include the opening cysteine and the closing phenylalanine or tryptophan. The D gene is left open where the match is weak. Not every row has a clone size; where given, it reads once, few, many or a size class.

J gene,clone size,D gene,V gene,CDR3 DNA,CDR3 protein
TRBJ2-7,few,NA,TRBV6-1,TGTGCCAGCCAATTCAGTGAGAGGACAATTTCCTACGAGCAGTACTTC,CASQFSERTISYEQYF
TRBJ1-1,many,NA,TRBV18,TGTGCCAGCTCACCACTCGGACAGCCGAACACTGAAGCTTTCTTT,CASSPLGQPNTEAFF
TRBJ2-3,many,NA,TRBV5-1,TGCGCCAGCAGCTTGGCCTGGAACACAGATACGCAGTATTTT,CASSLAWNTDTQYF
TRBJ2-7,many,TRBD2,TRBV11-2,TGTGCCAGCAGCTTAGGACTAGCGGCGCCCTACGAGCAGTACTTC,CASSLGLAAPYEQYF
TRBJ1-2,many,NA,TRBV18,TGTGCCAGCTCACCTTCTCGGTCGAAGGACTATGGCTACACCTTC,CASSPSRSKDYGYTF
TRBJ2-7,many,TRBD1,TRBV29-1,TGCAGCGCAAGGGGGCCGGGGTCCGCCGAGCAGTACTTC,CSARGPGSAEQYF
TRBJ2-1,many,NA,TRBV18,TGTGCCAGCTCACCACCGCCCGGAGCGGCGTTCAATGAGCAGTTCTTC,CASSPPPGAAFNEQFF
TRBJ2-2,many,TRBD2,TRBV4-1,TGCGCCAGCAGCCATCACGGGGGGGACACCGGGGAGCTGTTTTTT,CASSHHGGDTGELFF
TRBJ2-3,NA,TRBD2,TRBV7-2,TGTGCCAGCAGCGGACTAGCGGGAGGAAGCACGCAGTATTTT,CASSGLAGGSTQYF
TRBJ2-7,many,TRBD2,TRBV7-3,TGTGCCAGCAGTATAGCGGGAAGCGGGCCCTACGAGCAGTACTTC,CASSIAGSGPYEQYF
TRBJ1-3,many,NA,TRBV3-1,TGTGCCAGCAGCCAAGAGGGGGCTGGAAACACCATATATTTT,CASSQEGAGNTIYF
TRBJ2-7,NA,TRBD1,TRBV6-6,TGTGCCAGCAGTACGACAGGGACCTACGAGCAGTACTTC,CASSTTGTYEQYF
TRBJ1-5,few,NA,TRBV9,TGTGCCAGCGGCGACATGCAGCCCCAGCATTTT,CASGDMQPQHF
TRBJ1-4,many,TRBD1,TRBV3-1,TGTGCCAGCAGCCAAGGCACCGGGACAGGGGACGAAAAACTGTTTTTT,CASSQGTGTGDEKLFF
TRBJ1-5,NA,NA,TRBV19,TGTGCCAGTAGCCTACAGTTTAGTAGCAATCAGCCCCAGCATTTT,CASSLQFSSNQPQHF
TRBJ2-7,many,NA,TRBV3-1,TGTGCCAGCAGCCAGGGTTGGTCCAACCTCTACGAGCAGTACTTC,CASSQGWSNLYEQYF
TRBJ2-3,many,NA,TRBV11-2,TGTGCCAGCAGCTTAGGGGGTAGCTCGGATACGCAGTATTTT,CASSLGGSSDTQYF
TRBJ2-4,NA,NA,TRBV3-1,TGTGCCAGCAGCCAGGCCGCCACCAGAAACATTCAGTACTTC,CASSQAATRNIQYF
TRBJ2-2,few,TRBD2,TRBV19,TGTGCCAGTAGTCTTGGACTAGCGGGATCTTATAGGGAGCTGTTTTTT,CASSLGLAGSYRELFF
TRBJ2-7,many,TRBD1,TRBV20-1,TGCAGTGCTAGCTCCGGGACAGGGGGCTACGAGCAGTACTTC,CSASSGTGGYEQYF
TRBJ2-5,many,NA,TRBV7-3,TGTGCCAGCAGCCTTGACAGGAAAGAGACCCAGTACTTC,CASSLDRKETQYF
TRBJ2-1,NA,TRBD2,TRBV20-1,TGCAGTGCTTCCGCTGGGAGGGCCGGCAATGAGCAGTTCTTC,CSASAGRAGNEQFF
TRBJ1-2,NA,TRBD1,TRBV6-6,TGTGCCAGCAGTTACTCGGACAGGGAAGGCTTACCGGCCTTC,CASSYSDREGLPAF
TRBJ2-1,many,NA,TRBV6-2/TRBV6-3,TGTGCCAGCAGCAGCAACGGGGTAGGTGAGCAGTTCTTC,CASSSNGVGEQFF
TRBJ2-3,many,TRBD2,TRBV6-5,TGTGCCAGCAGTGCACTAGCGGGAGGCCCCGATACGCAGTATTTT,CASSALAGGPDTQYF
TRBJ1-6,many,NA,TRBV9,TGTGCCAGCAGCGTAGACGGGAGCAATTCACCCCTCCACTTT,CASSVDGSNSPLHF
TRBJ2-5,many,TRBD1,TRBV29-1,TGCAGCGGGACAGGGAGTGGAGAGACCCAGTACTTC,CSGTGSGETQYF
TRBJ2-1,NA,NA,TRBV4-2,TGTGCCAGCAGCCAAGAGGGGGGGCACTACAATGAGCAGTTCTTC,CASSQEGGHYNEQFF
TRBJ1-5,NA,NA,TRBV28,TGTGCCAGCAGTTTAAAGCCCCAGCATTTT,CASSLKPQHF
TRBJ2-2,many,NA,TRBV6-5,TGTGCCAGCAGTTTACGGGTTGGGGAGCTGTTTTTT,CASSLRVGELFF